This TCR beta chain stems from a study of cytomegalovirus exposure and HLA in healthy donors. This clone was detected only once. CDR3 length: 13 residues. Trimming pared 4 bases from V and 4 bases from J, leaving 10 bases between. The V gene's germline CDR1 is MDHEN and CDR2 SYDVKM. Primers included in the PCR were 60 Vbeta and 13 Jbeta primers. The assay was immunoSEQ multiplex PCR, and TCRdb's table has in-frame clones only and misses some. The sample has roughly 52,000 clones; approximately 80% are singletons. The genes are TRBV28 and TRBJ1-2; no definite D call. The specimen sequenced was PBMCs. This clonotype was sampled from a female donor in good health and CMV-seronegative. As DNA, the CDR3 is TGTGCCAGCAGTTCTCGGGAGTTCTATGGCTACACCTTC. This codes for CASSSREFYGYTF.